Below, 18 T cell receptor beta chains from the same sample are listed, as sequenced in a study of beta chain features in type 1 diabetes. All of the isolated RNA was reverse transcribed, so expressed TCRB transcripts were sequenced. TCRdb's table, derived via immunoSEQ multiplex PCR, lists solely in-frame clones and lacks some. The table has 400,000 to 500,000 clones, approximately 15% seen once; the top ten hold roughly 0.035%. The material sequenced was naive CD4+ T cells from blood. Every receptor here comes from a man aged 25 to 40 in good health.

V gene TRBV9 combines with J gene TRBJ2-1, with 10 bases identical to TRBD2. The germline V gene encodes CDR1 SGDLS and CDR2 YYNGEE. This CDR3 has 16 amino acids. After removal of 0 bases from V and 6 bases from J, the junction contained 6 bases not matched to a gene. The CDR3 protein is CASSVGWASGGNEQFF. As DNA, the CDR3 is TGTGCCAGCAGCGTAGGGTGGGCTAGCGGGGGCAATGAGCAGTTCTTC. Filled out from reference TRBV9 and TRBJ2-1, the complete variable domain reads DSGVTQTPKHLITATGQRVTLRCSPRSGDLSVYWYQQSLDQGLQFLIQYYNGEERAKGNILERFSAQQFPDLHSELNLSSLELGDSALYFCASSVGWASGGNEQFFGPGTRLTVL.

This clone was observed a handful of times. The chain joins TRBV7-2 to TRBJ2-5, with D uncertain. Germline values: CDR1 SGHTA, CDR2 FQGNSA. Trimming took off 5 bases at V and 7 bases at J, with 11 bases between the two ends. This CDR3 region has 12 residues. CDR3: CASSPPMGTQYF. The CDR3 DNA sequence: TGTGCCAGCAGCCCGCCGATGGGGACCCAGTACTTC. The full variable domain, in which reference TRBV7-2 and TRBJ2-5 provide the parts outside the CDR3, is GAGVSQSPSNKVTEKGKDVELRCDPISGHTALYWYRQSLGQGLEFLIYFQGNSAPDKSGLPSDRFSAERTGGSVSTLTIQRTQQEDSAVYLCASSPPMGTQYFGPGTRLLVL.

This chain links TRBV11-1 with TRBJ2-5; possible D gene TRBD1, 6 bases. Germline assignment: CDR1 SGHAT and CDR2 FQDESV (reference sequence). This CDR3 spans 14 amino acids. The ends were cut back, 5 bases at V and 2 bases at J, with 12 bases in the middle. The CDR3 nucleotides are TGTGCCAGCAGCCACTGGGGGCAACAAGAGACCCAGTACTTC. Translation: CASSHWGQQETQYF. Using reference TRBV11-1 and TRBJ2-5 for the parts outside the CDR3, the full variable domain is EAEVAQSPRYKITEKSQAVAFWCDPISGHATLYWYRQILGQGPELLVQFQDESVVDDSQLPKDRFSAERLKGVDSTLKIQPAELGDSAMYLCASSHWGQQETQYFGPGTRLLVL.

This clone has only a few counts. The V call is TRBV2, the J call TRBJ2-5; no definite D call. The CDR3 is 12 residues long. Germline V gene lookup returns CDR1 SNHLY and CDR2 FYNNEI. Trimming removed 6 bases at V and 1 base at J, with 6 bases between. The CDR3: CASRGIQETQYF. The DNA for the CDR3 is TGTGCCAGCAGGGGGATCCAAGAGACCCAGTACTTC.

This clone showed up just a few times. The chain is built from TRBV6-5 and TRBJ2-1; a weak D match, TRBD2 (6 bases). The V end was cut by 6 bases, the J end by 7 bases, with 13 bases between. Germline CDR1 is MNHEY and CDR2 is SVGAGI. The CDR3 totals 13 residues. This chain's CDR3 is CASRRDAGNEQFF. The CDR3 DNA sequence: TGTGCCAGCAGACGGGACGCGGGGAATGAGCAGTTCTTC.

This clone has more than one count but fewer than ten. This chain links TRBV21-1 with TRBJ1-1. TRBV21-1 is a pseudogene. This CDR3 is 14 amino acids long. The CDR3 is CASSKGGTNTEAFF. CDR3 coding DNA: TGTGCCAGCAGCAAAGGAGGCACCAACACTGAAGCTTTCTTT.

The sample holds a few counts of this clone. CDR3 DNA sequence: TGTGCTAGTGGTCCGACAGCAAGGAACACTGAAGCTTTCTTT. Amino acid sequence: CASGPTARNTEAFF. The V call is TRBV12-5, the J call TRBJ1-1, with D maybe TRBD1 (5 bases). V lost 5 bases, J lost 1 base, and 11 bases lay in between. Germline V gene lookup returns CDR1 LGHNT and CDR2 FRNRAP. The CDR3 is made up of 14 amino acids.

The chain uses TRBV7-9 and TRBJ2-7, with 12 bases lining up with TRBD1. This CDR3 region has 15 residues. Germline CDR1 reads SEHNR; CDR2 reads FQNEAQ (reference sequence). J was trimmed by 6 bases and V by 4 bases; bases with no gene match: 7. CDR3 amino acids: CASSSPGQGAVEQYF. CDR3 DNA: TGTGCCAGCAGCTCTCCGGGACAGGGGGCAGTCGAGCAGTACTTC.

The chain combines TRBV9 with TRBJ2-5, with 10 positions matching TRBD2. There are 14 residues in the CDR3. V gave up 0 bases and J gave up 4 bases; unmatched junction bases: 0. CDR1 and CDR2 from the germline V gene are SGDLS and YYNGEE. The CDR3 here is CASSVGTSGETQYF. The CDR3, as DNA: TGTGCCAGCAGCGTAGGGACTAGCGGAGAGACCCAGTACTTC.

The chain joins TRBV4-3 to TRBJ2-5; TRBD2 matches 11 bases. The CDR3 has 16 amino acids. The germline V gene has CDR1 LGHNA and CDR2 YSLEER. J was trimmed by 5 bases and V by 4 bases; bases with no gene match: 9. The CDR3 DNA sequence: TGCGCCAGCAGCCCCCTTAGCGGGGGGGCCAGGGAGACCCAGTACTTC. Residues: CASSPLSGGARETQYF.

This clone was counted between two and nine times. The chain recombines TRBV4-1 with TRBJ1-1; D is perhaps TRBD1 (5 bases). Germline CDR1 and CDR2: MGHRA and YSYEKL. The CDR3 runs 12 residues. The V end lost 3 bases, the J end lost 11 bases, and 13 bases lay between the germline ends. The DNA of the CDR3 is TGCGCCAGCAGCCAGATATCAGGGTGGGCTTTCTTT. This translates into CASSQISGWAFF.

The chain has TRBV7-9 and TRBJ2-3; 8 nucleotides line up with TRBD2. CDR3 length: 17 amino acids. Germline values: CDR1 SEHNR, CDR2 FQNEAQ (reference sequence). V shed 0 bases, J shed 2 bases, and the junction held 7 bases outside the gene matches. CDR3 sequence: CASSLALLAGTTDTQYF. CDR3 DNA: TGTGCCAGCAGCTTAGCGCTATTAGCGGGGACCACAGATACGCAGTATTTT. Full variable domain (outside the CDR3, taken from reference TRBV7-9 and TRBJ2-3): DTGVSQNPRHKITKRGQNVTFRCDPISEHNRLYWYRQTLGQGPEFLTYFQNEAQLEKSRLLSDRFSAERPKGSFSTLEIQRTEQGDSAMYLCASSLALLAGTTDTQYFGPGTRLTVL.

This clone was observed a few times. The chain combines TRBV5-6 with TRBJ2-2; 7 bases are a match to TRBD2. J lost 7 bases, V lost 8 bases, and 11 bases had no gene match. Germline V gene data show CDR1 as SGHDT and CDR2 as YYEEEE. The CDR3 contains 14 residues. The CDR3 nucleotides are TGTGCCAGTTCACCAGTTGGACTAGACGGGGAGCTGTTTTTT. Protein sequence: CASSPVGLDGELFF.

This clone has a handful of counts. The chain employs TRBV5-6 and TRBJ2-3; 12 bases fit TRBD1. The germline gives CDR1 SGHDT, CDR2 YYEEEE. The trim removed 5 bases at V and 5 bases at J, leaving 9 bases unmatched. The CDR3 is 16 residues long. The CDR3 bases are TGTGCCAGCAGAAAGGTGGGACAGGGGGCGAAAGATACGCAGTATTTT. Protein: CASRKVGQGAKDTQYF.

This CDR3 is CASSLDLLAAEKLFF. The CDR3 DNA reads TGTGCCAGCAGCTTAGATCTTTTGGCAGCTGAAAAACTGTTTTTT. The genes are TRBV11-2 and TRBJ1-4; D uncertain. Germline V gives CDR1 SGHAT, CDR2 FQNNGV. This CDR3 comprises 15 residues. Trimming stripped 0 bases from V and 7 bases from J, with 12 bases between.

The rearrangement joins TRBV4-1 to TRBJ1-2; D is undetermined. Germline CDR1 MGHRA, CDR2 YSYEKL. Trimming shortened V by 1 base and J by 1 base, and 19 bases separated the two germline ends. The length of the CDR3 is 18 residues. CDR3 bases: TGCGCCAGCAGCCAAGTTCTTTCCAAAGTTGATGTTAACTATGGCTACACCTTC. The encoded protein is CASSQVLSKVDVNYGYTF.

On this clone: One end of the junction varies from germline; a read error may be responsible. CDR3: CASSLEEVAQKFF. CDR3 sequence (DNA): TGTGCTAGCAGCTTAGAAGAGGTAGCTCAGAAGTTCTTC. The V and J genes are TRBV7-7 and TRBJ2-1; D is ambiguous. The CDR3 loop spans 13 amino acids. The germline V gene encodes CDR1 SSHAT and CDR2 FNYEAQ (reference sequence).

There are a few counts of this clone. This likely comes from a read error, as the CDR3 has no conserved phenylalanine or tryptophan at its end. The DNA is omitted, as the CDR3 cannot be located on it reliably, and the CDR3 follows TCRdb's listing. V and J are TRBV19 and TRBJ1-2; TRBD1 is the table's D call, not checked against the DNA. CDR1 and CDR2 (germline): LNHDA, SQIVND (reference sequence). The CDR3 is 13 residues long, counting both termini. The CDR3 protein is CASSIGPGQGLFI.